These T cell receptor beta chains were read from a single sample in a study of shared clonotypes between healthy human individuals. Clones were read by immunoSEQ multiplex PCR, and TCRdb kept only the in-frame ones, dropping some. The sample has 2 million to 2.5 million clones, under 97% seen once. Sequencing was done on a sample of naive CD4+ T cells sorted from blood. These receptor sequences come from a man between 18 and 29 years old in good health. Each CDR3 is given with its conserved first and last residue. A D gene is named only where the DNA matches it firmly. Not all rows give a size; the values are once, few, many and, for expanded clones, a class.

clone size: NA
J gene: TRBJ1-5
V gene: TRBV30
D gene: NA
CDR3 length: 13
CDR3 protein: CAWSGGVNQPQHF
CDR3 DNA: TGTGCCTGGAGTGGGGGGGTTAATCAGCCCCAGCATTTT

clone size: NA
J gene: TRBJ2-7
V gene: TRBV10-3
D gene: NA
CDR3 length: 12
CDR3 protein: CAISALSDEQYF
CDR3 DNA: TGTGCCATCAGCGCCCTCTCGGACGAGCAGTACTTC

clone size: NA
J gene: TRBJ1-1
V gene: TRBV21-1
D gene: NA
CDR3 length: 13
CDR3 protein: CASRELRNTEAFF
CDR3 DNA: TGTGCCAGCAGAGAACTAAGGAACACTGAAGCTTTCTTT

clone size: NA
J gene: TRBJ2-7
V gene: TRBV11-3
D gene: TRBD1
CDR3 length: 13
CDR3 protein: CASSPGQPYEQYF
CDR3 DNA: TGTGCCAGCAGCCCGGGACAGCCATACGAGCAGTACTTC

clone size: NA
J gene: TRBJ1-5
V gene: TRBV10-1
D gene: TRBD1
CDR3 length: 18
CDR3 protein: CASSRGQGLGKCNQPQHF
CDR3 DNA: TGCGCCAGCAGCCGGGGACAGGGGTTGGGTAAGTGCAATCAGCCCCAGCATTTT

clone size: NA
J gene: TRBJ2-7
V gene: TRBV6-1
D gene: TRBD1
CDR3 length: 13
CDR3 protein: CASPGQGDLEQYF
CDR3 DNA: TGTGCCAGTCCGGGACAGGGAGACCTCGAGCAGTACTTC

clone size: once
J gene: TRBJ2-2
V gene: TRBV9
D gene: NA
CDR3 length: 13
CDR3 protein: CASSVEGDGELFF
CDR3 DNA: TGTGCCAGCAGCGTAGAGGGGGATGGGGAGCTGTTTTTT

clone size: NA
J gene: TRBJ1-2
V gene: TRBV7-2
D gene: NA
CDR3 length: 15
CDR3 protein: CASSPSGTSSNGYTF
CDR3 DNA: TGTGCCAGCAGCCCGTCAGGGACATCTTCGAATGGCTACACCTTC

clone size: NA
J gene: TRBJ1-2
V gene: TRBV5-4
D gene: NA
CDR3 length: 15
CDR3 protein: CASSLGGLSLNGYTF
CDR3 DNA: TGTGCCAGCAGCTTGGGGGGCCTCTCCCTCAATGGCTACACCTTC

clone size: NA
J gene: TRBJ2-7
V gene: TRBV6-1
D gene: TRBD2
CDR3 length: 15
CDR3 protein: CASRPSGTPSYEQYF
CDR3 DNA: TGTGCCAGCAGGCCTAGCGGAACCCCCTCCTACGAGCAGTACTTC

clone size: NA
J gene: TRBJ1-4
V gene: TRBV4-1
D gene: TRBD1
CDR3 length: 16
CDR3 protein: CASIPRPGTGYEKLFF
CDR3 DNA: TGCGCCAGCATCCCCCGACCCGGGACAGGGTATGAAAAACTGTTTTTT

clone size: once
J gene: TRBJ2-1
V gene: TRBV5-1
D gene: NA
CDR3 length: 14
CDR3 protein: CASSLATSGDEQFF
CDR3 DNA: TGCGCCAGCAGCTTGGCAACTTCGGGCGATGAGCAGTTCTTC

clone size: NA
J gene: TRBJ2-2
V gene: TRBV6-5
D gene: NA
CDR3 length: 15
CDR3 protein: CASSYRGRNTGELFF
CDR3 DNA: TGTGCCAGCAGTTACCGCGGACGGAACACCGGGGAGCTGTTTTTT